The clone carrying this T cell receptor (beta chain) appeared a few times. The target antigen is unknown. The sample comes from a study of metastatic and nonmetastatic thyroid tumors. Study summary: Across blood and tumor or nodule tissue, repertoires from malignant and benign thyroid patients were compared with one another. Regarding the study as a whole: Reportedly, malignant thyroid tumors had significantly higher TCR beta diversity than benign nodules, in blood and tumor.

Methods used by the authors: Between-group CDR3 differences, defined by clinicopathological status, yielded a distant-metastasis classifier for papillary thyroid cancer. TCRdb re-called the PCR reads through MiXCR. These V and J calls derive from TCRdb rather than the authors' analysis. The profile shows about 35,000 clones, 25% to 30% of them singletons. Patients had received no treatment of any kind before thyroid surgery. Sequencing was carried out using blood. The TCR sequence derives from a female donor with papillary thyroid cancer or a benign thyroid nodule (not recorded which). Some clones in this sample may be carry-over from other donors' samples.

The CDR3 is CASTTVGSGEPFF. The CDR3 coding sequence is TGTGCCAGCACCACGGTGGGGAGCGGGGAGCCTTTTTTT. The chain couples TRBV6-1 to TRBJ2-2, with 7 positions matching TRBD2. The CDR3 runs 13 residues. CDR1 and CDR2 (germline): MNHNS, SASEGT. V lost 7 bases and J lost 17; bases outside the gene matches: 16.